These T cell receptor beta chains were read from a single sample in a study of T cell repertoires in cytomegalovirus infection. Antigen specificity for these receptors is unknown. TCRdb called the reads again in MiXCR, with one record for every CDR3 protein. The sample shows about half a million distinct CDR3 sequences, roughly a third of them seen only once. Sequences were derived from cultured PBMCs, sampled from culture after CMV antigen stimulation. All receptors derive from a human donor in good health (CMV status not recorded). Some clones in this sample may be carry-over from other donors' samples. The CDR3 runs from the conserved cysteine through the conserved F or W. The D gene is left open where the match is weak. Size is omitted from some rows. Given values are once, few, many or a class for expanded clones.

j_call	d_call	clone_size	v_call	cdr3_aa	cdr3_nt
TRBJ2-1	-	-	TRBV7-9	CASTTIYVNEQFF	TGTGCCAGCACCACCATCTATGTGAATGAGCAGTTCTTC
TRBJ1-4	-	-	TRBV9	CASSALGEGTNEKLFF	TGTGCCAGCAGCGCCCTAGGCGAAGGAACTAATGAAAAACTGTTTTTT
TRBJ1-3	-	few	TRBV7-8	CASSLGLLSGNTIYF	TGTGCCAGCAGCTTAGGATTACTCTCTGGAAACACCATATATTTT
TRBJ2-1	TRBD2	-	TRBV6-2/TRBV6-3	CASTYWSLAGGGSSYNEQFF	TGTGCCAGCACCTACTGGTCACTAGCGGGAGGGGGGAGCTCCTACAATGAGCAGTTCTTC
TRBJ2-1	TRBD2	few	TRBV12-3/TRBV12-4	CASGVAGAGGEQFF	TGTGCCAGCGGGGTAGCGGGAGCGGGGGGTGAGCAGTTCTTC
TRBJ2-7	-	-	TRBV6-1	CASKQGRQTYEQYF	TGTGCCAGCAAACAAGGACGGCAGACCTACGAGCAGTACTTC
TRBJ1-1	TRBD1	-	TRBV4-1	CASSPGYGTAEAFF	TGCGCCAGCAGCCCGGGTTATGGGACAGCCGAAGCTTTCTTT
TRBJ1-4	TRBD1	many	TRBV7-2	CASSRNRGPNEKLFF	TGTGCCAGCAGCCGAAACAGGGGCCCTAATGAAAAACTGTTTTTT
TRBJ2-3	TRBD1	-	TRBV27	CASSSQGQLTDTQYF	TGTGCCAGCAGTTCACAGGGACAGCTGACAGATACGCAGTATTTT
TRBJ1-2	TRBD1	once	TRBV30	CAWSVGGQGTYGYTF	TGTGCCTGGAGTGTAGGGGGACAGGGGACCTATGGCTACACCTTC
TRBJ2-2	TRBD2	-	TRBV7-8	CASRAGGPGTGELFF	TGTGCCAGCAGGGCGGGAGGGCCCGGCACCGGGGAGCTGTTTTTT
TRBJ2-1	-	-	TRBV7-8	CASSSGRVSRGLHEQFF	TGTGCCAGCAGCTCGGGGCGGGTCTCGAGGGGCCTTCATGAGCAGTTCTTC
TRBJ2-3	-	-	TRBV11-3	CASSNVGGKQYF	TGTGCCAGCAGCAACGTGGGCGGAAAGCAGTATTTT
TRBJ2-3	TRBD2	few	TRBV7-8	CASSSWSGNPGTQYF	TGTGCCAGCAGCTCCTGGAGCGGGAACCCGGGTACGCAGTATTTT
TRBJ2-7	TRBD1	-	TRBV6-2/TRBV6-3	CASSYSSDRAYEQYF	TGTGCCAGCAGTTACTCGTCCGACAGGGCCTACGAGCAGTACTTC
TRBJ1-1	-	-	TRBV10-3	CAISDSSGIAFF	TGTGCCATCAGTGATTCCTCAGGGATAGCTTTCTTT
TRBJ1-2	-	few	TRBV6-2/TRBV6-3	CASSSLLSYGYTF	TGTGCCAGCAGTTCTCTTCTCAGCTATGGCTACACCTTC
TRBJ2-1	-	-	TRBV6-2/TRBV6-3	CASSYRTGERNNEQFF	TGTGCCAGCAGTTACCGTACGGGAGAGCGGAACAATGAGCAGTTCTTC
TRBJ2-7	TRBD2	few	TRBV5-1	CASSYGLAGSSAYEQYF	TGCGCCAGCAGCTACGGACTAGCGGGATCTTCCGCTTACGAGCAGTACTTC
TRBJ1-1	-	few	TRBV28	CASSLEARNTEAFF	TGTGCCAGCAGTTTGGAGGCCAGGAACACTGAAGCTTTCTTT
TRBJ1-3	-	few	TRBV12-3/TRBV12-4	CASSFPGSPNTIYF	TGTGCCAGCAGTTTTCCAGGGTCTCCCAACACCATATATTTT
TRBJ1-4	-	-	TRBV7-6	CASSLDGVNEKLFF	TGTGCCAGCAGCTTAGACGGGGTCAACGAAAAACTGTTTTTT
TRBJ1-1	-	-	TRBV14	CASSPHNPEAFF	TGTGCCAGCAGCCCCCATAACCCTGAAGCTTTCTTT
TRBJ1-5	-	few	TRBV7-2	CASSWGGPNQPQHF	TGTGCCAGCAGCTGGGGGGGGCCTAATCAGCCCCAGCATTTT
TRBJ2-3	TRBD1	-	TRBV27	CASSARQGMETDTQYF	TGTGCCAGCAGTGCCCGACAGGGAATGGAGACAGATACGCAGTATTTT
TRBJ1-1	TRBD1	-	TRBV19	CASSPLRGLRDTEAFF	TGTGCCAGTAGTCCACTCAGGGGGCTACGCGACACTGAAGCTTTCTTT
TRBJ2-5	TRBD2	few	TRBV7-2	CASSTQLGLAEAQVF	TGTGCCAGCAGCACACAGTTAGGACTAGCGGAGGCCCAGGTCTTC
TRBJ2-7	-	-	TRBV20-1	CSAGRGDHEQYF	TGCAGTGCTGGCAGGGGTGACCACGAGCAGTACTTC
TRBJ1-5	-	many	TRBV7-2	CASSLGTNSNQPQHF	TGTGCCAGCAGCCTTGGGACAAATAGCAATCAGCCCCAGCATTTT